This is a list of T cell receptor beta chains from one sample in a study of T cells after yellow fever vaccination. TCRdb used MiXCR to reprocess the 5' RACE reads, holding one entry per CDR3 protein. The repertoire includes 500,000 to 700,000 distinct CDR3 sequences, 15% to 20% of them detected once, and more than 13% sits in the top ten. Source: PBMCs, taken 15 days after the yellow fever booster vaccination. Receptors originate from a young man who received the YFV17D yellow fever vaccine. CDR3s include the opening cysteine and the closing phenylalanine or tryptophan. A D gene is named only where the DNA matches it firmly. The size of a clone is reported for some rows only, either as once, few or many, or as a class for expanded clones.

J gene,V gene,clone size,D gene,CDR3 protein,CDR3 DNA
TRBJ2-7,TRBV24-1,-,-,CATSPGGGHEQYF,TGTGCCACCAGTCCAGGGGGGGGCCACGAGCAGTACTTC
TRBJ1-4,TRBV20-1,-,-,CSANTRENEKLFF,TGCAGTGCTAACACCCGGGAGAATGAAAAACTGTTTTTT
TRBJ2-1,TRBV20-1,-,-,CSARDVVRGEAAGQFF,TGCAGTGCTAGAGATGTTGTTCGCGGGGAGGCGGCGGGGCAGTTCTTC
TRBJ2-7,TRBV20-1,few,-,CSAPREIAYEQYF,TGCAGTGCCCCTCGGGAAATTGCCTACGAGCAGTACTTC
TRBJ2-2,TRBV14,-,TRBD2,CASSQGGSGANTGELFF,TGTGCCAGCAGCCAAGGAGGTAGCGGGGCGAACACCGGGGAGCTGTTTTTT
TRBJ2-1,TRBV27,once,-,CASKGGYAEQFF,TGTGCCAGCAAAGGAGGGTACGCCGAGCAGTTCTTC
TRBJ2-7,TRBV2,-,-,CASSVTARSHEQYF,TGTGCCAGCAGTGTAACAGCCCGCAGTCACGAGCAGTACTTC
TRBJ1-3,TRBV29-1,-,-,CSVEIGNTIYF,TGCAGCGTTGAGATTGGAAACACCATATATTTT
TRBJ1-6,TRBV12-3/TRBV12-4,few,-,CASSLANSPLHF,TGTGCCAGCAGTTTGGCCAATTCACCCCTCCACTTT
TRBJ2-1,TRBV24-1,few,-,CATSDGGSYNEQFF,TGTGCCACCAGTGACGGTGGCTCCTACAATGAGCAGTTCTTC
TRBJ2-1,TRBV12-3/TRBV12-4,few,TRBD2,CASRPSGREGYEQFF,TGTGCCAGCAGACCCTCTGGCCGGGAGGGTTATGAGCAGTTCTTC
TRBJ2-7,TRBV19,-,-,CASSVDTASYEQYF,TGTGCCAGTAGTGTGGACACTGCATCCTACGAGCAGTACTTC